Only one count was recorded for the clone carrying this TCR beta chain. Authors' data handling: Estimates of nucleated cell counts were drawn from the amplification of reference gene primers. The assay was immunoSEQ multiplex PCR, and TCRdb's table has in-frame clones only and misses some. D and trimming come from the DNA, and the V and J calls and clone size come from that table. Counted here are roughly 220,000 clones, approximately 80% occurring once; the ten biggest clones make up about 20%. The sample comes from a study of blood T cell repertoires in COVID-19. The CDR3 totals 15 residues. J was trimmed by 4 bases and V by 4 bases; bases with no gene match: 6. Germline CDR1 is SGHTA and CDR2 is FQGTGA.

This chain joins TRBV7-3 and TRBJ2-1, with 8 nucleotides matching TRBD2. Sequencing was carried out using peripheral blood. This clonotype was obtained from a man aged 25 to 40 with active or convalescent COVID-19. In DNA, the CDR3 is TGTGCCAGCAGCTCCAGCGGGAGTGTTTACAATGAGCAGTTCTTC. Translated, it gives CASSSSGSVYNEQFF.